This T cell receptor beta chain was obtained from a study of cytomegalovirus exposure and HLA in healthy donors. This clone was seen a handful of times. Its matching antigen is unknown. V was clipped by 5 bases and J by 2 bases, with 10 bases between them. Germline V gives CDR1 KGHSH, CDR2 LQKENI. This CDR3 is 13 amino acids long. 13 Jbeta primers and 60 Vbeta primers were used for the PCR. Profiling relied on immunoSEQ multiplex PCR, and the TCRdb table lists in-frame clones only, not all of them. The sample holds more than 75,000 clones; 79% are singletons and the top ten take roughly 2.5%. The study, taken as a whole, reports: One variant, a missense change in DCLRE1C, was linked in a later analysis to TCR beta V- and J-gene trimming.

Input material: PBMCs. The chain combines TRBV18 with TRBJ2-7, with D possibly being TRBD2 (6 bases). This clonotype was obtained from a man younger than 40 in good health and CMV-seronegative. The CDR3 bases are TGTGCCAGCTCAGACGGGAGCACCTACGAGCAGTACTTC. Residues: CASSDGSTYEQYF.